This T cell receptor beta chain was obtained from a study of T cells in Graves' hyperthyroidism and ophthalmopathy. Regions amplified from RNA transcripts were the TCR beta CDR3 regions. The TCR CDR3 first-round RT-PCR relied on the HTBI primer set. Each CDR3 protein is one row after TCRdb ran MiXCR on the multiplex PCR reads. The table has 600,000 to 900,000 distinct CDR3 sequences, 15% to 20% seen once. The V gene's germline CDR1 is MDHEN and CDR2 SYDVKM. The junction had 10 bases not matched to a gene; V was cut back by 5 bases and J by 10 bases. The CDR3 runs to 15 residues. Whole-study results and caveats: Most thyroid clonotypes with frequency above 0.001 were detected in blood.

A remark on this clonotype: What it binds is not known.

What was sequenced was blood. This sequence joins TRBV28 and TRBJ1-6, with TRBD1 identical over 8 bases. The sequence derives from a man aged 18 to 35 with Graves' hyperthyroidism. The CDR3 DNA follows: TGTGCCAGCAGTCTCTGGACAGGGAGTTCATCACCCCTCCACTTT. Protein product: CASSLWTGSSSPLHF.